A single sample is the source of the 27 T cell receptor beta chains below, sequenced in a study of breast tumors, draining lymph nodes, adjacent tissues. Axillary draining lymph nodes of breast cancer patients supplied the node samples. TCRdb passed the multiplex PCR reads through MiXCR, listing each CDR3 protein once. In the table there are about 110,000 distinct CDR3 sequences, around 30% of which are singletons. Material: axillary lymph node tissue. The source is a female donor with breast cancer. Some clones in this sample may be carry-over from other donors' samples.

Many counts were recorded for this clonotype. The genes are TRBV20-1 and TRBJ2-7; 9 positions agree with TRBD2. V was clipped by 6 bases and J by 2 bases; unmatched bases: 5. The CDR3 is 13 amino acids. Per germline, CDR1 DFQATT and CDR2 SNEGSKA (reference sequence). The CDR3 region is CSARTSVTYEQYF. The CDR3 DNA reads TGCAGTGCCCGGACTAGCGTAACCTACGAGCAGTACTTC.

The table lists this clonotype with many counts. CDR3 in amino acids: CASRPGTLTYEQYF. DNA for the CDR3: TGTGCCAGCCGTCCAGGGACCCTCACCTACGAGCAGTACTTC. The genes are TRBV28 and TRBJ2-7; the D call may be TRBD1 or TRBD2 (5 bases each). V lost 8 bases and J 2 bases, leaving 16 bases between the germline ends. Germline CDR1 is MDHEN and CDR2 is SYDVKM. CDR3 size: 14 residues.

This clonotype came up many times. This rearrangement joins TRBV19 to TRBJ1-3, with TRBD1 matching over 9 bases. CDR3 length: 15 amino acids. With 8 bases clipped from V and 4 bases from J, the junction kept 9 bases outside the gene matches. The germline V gene encodes CDR1 LNHDA and CDR2 SQIVND (reference sequence). CDR3 residues: CASGQIGQGGNTIYF. The CDR3 DNA reads TGTGCCAGTGGCCAAATCGGACAGGGGGGAAACACCATATATTTT.

V usage is TRBV20-1 and J usage is TRBJ2-7; no definite D call. In germline, CDR1 is DFQATT, CDR2 SNEGSKA (reference sequence). CDR3 length: 10 amino acids. Trimming removed 2 bases from V and 6 bases from J, with 5 bases in between. The CDR3 loop is CSARYPEQYF. CDR3 coding DNA: TGCAGTGCTAGATATCCCGAGCAGTACTTC.

This clonotype was counted many times. CDR3 sequence reads: CATRGGNEQFF. CDR3 in DNA: TGTGCCACCCGCGGAGGTAATGAGCAGTTCTTC. The rearrangement uses TRBV24-1 and TRBJ2-1, with a tentative D call TRBD2 (5 bases). Germline V lookup: CDR1 KGHDR, CDR2 SFDVKD. The CDR3 runs to 11 residues. V was trimmed by 9 bases and J by 7 bases, leaving 9 bases between them.

The table lists this clonotype with a few counts. This sequence joins TRBV14 and TRBJ1-1; TRBD1 aligns across 12 bases. This CDR3 region has 17 residues. The germline V gene has CDR1 SGHDN and CDR2 FVKESK. Trimming removed 4 bases from V and 3 bases from J; junction bases left unmatched: 9. The CDR3 region is CASSRGTGGNRDTEAFF. CDR3 nucleotide sequence: TGTGCCAGCAGCCGAGGGACAGGGGGCAACAGGGACACTGAAGCTTTCTTT.

This sequence joins TRBV7-8 and TRBJ2-1, with TRBD2 identical over 9 bases. Looked up from germline, CDR1 is SGHVS and CDR2 is FQNEAQ. The V gene end was trimmed by 3 bases and the J gene end by 6 bases; junction bases not matched to a gene: 6. The CDR3 has 15 amino acids. CDR3 coding DNA: TGTGCCAGCAGCTTGGCCAGCGGGAGGCTCAATGAGCAGTTCTTC. This encodes CASSLASGRLNEQFF. The full variable domain, in which reference TRBV7-8 and TRBJ2-1 provide the parts outside the CDR3, is GAGVSQSPRYKVAKRGQDVALRCDPISGHVSLFWYQQALGQGPEFLTYFQNEAQLDKSGLPSDRFFAERPEGSVSTLKIQRTQQEDSAVYLCASSLASGRLNEQFFGPGTRLTVL.

In this sample, this clonotype turned up many times. The chain combines TRBV27 with TRBJ2-3, with 12 bases matching TRBD2. Germline trimming cut 2 bases from V and 10 bases from J; bases unmatched to any gene: 7. Germline V gives CDR1 MNHEY, CDR2 SMNVEV (reference sequence). This CDR3 region has 15 residues. The CDR3 loop reads CASSLGASGRVAQYF. The CDR3 bases are TGTGCCAGCAGTTTAGGGGCTAGCGGGAGGGTGGCGCAGTATTTT.

A remark on this clonotype: A read error is likely, as this CDR3 ends without the conserved phenylalanine or tryptophan. V and J are TRBV7-6 and TRBJ2-7; TRBD1 matches 9 bases. The germline gives CDR1 SGHVS, CDR2 FNYEAQ. Losses at the gene ends were 5 bases for V and 3 bases for J; bases not matched to a gene: 8. The CDR3 covers 15 residues. Here the CDR3 reads CASSPNRGRIYEQYL. The CDR3 DNA follows: TGTGCCAGCAGCCCCAACAGGGGGCGTATCTACGAGCAGTACCTC.

Of note for this clonotype: A single base separates this from a much larger clone, so it may be a read error. This chain uses TRBV11-3 with TRBJ2-3; D is perhaps TRBD2 (5 bases). CDR3 size: 17 residues. The germline V gene has CDR1 SGHNT and CDR2 YENEEA. V was shortened by 1 base and J by 5 bases, with 19 bases between the two germline ends. The CDR3 region has the DNA TGTGCCAGCAGCTTAGGCCTCGCGGCGGCCGGGGTAGATACGCAGTATTTT. This translates into CASSLGLAAAGVDTQYF.

This clonotype was counted at least ten times. This chain joins TRBV20-1 and TRBJ2-5; a possible D gene is TRBD2 (6 bases). V was trimmed by 1 base and J by 5 bases, leaving 23 bases between them. Germline CDR1 and CDR2: DFQATT and SNEGSKA (reference sequence). This CDR3 spans 17 amino acids. The CDR3 here is CSARAGLVQGGRETQYF. The CDR3 bases are TGCAGTGCTAGAGCAGGCTTAGTGCAGGGAGGTCGGGAGACCCAGTACTTC.

This clonotype was seen a few times. The CDR3 carries no conserved terminal phenylalanine or tryptophan, so it likely arises from a read error. The rearrangement uses TRBV14 and TRBJ2-5, with D unclear. Trimming left V 4 bases short and J 5 bases short, with 11 bases between. Germline CDR1 is SGHDN and CDR2 is FVKESK. The CDR3 has 13 residues. The CDR3 coding sequence is TGTGCCAGCAGCCCCAGTGAGCGTGAGACCCAGTACCCC. Its protein product is CASSPSERETQYP.

This clonotype showed up many times. This chain connects TRBV5-1 to TRBJ2-1; D might be TRBD2 (5 bases). This CDR3 contains 14 residues. Per the germline V gene, CDR1 is SGHRS and CDR2 is YFSETQ. Trimming took 4 bases from V and 0 from J, leaving 8 bases between them. CDR3 DNA: TGCGCCAGCAGCCCGGGATTCTCCTACAATGAGCAGTTCTTC. Protein sequence: CASSPGFSYNEQFF. Complete variable domain (other parts from reference TRBV5-1 and TRBJ2-1): KAGVTQTPRYLIKTRGQQVTLSCSPISGHRSVSWYQQTPGQGLQFLFEYFSETQRNKGNFPGRFSGRQFSNSRSEMNVSTLELGDSALYLCASSPGFSYNEQFFGPGTRLTVL.

Remarks on this clonotype: A read error may produce the germline difference seen at one junction end. The chain uses TRBV12-3 or TRBV12-4 and TRBJ1-3; the D is unclear. The CDR3 is made up of 15 amino acids. The CDR3 reads CASSPTPGSGNTIHF. For the CDR3, the DNA is TGTGCCAGCAGCCCCACCCCAGGCTCTGGAAACACCATACATTTT.

This clonotype has a count of ten or more. The V gene is TRBV24-1, the J gene TRBJ2-7, with 9 bases fitting TRBD1. J gave up 2 bases and V 5 bases, and 9 bases lay outside the gene matches. Germline CDR1 KGHDR, CDR2 SFDVKD. The CDR3 has 16 amino acids. The DNA of the CDR3 is TGTGCCACCAGTGCCCAGAGCGGGACAGGGCCCTACGAGCAGTACTTC. As protein: CATSAQSGTGPYEQYF.

This clonotype occurred many times. The V gene is TRBV7-2, the J gene TRBJ2-7, with a weak D call TRBD1 (6 bases). V lost 1 base to trimming and J lost 4 bases, with 14 bases between them. The CDR3 extends over 15 amino acids. Germline V gene data show CDR1 as SGHTA and CDR2 as FQGNSA. This CDR3 is CASSLGGTQGYEQYF. In nucleotides, the CDR3 is TGTGCCAGCAGCTTAGGAGGGACACAGGGTTACGAGCAGTACTTC. Combining the CDR3 with reference TRBV7-2 and TRBJ2-7 gives the whole variable domain GAGVSQSPSNKVTEKGKDVELRCDPISGHTALYWYRQSLGQGLEFLIYFQGNSAPDKSGLPSDRFSAERTGGSVSTLTIQRTQQEDSAVYLCASSLGGTQGYEQYFGPGTRLTVT.

In this sample, this clonotype turned up many times. CDR3 loop: CASSPWTGGEKLFF. For the CDR3, the DNA is TGTGCCAGTAGTCCGTGGACAGGGGGCGAAAAACTGTTTTTT. The J gene is TRBJ1-4, the V gene TRBV19; 11 bases fit TRBD1. The CDR3 length is 14 residues. Losses at the gene ends were 5 bases for V and 8 bases for J; bases not matched to a gene: 4. From germline, CDR1 is LNHDA and CDR2 SQIVND (reference sequence).

The gene calls are TRBV24-1 and TRBJ2-7, with D possibly matching TRBD1 (6 bases). CDR1 and CDR2 (germline): KGHDR, SFDVKD. This CDR3 has 15 amino acids. V lost 4 bases, J lost 7 bases, and 19 bases lay in between. This CDR3 reads CATSDPTAAGEEQYF. In DNA form, the CDR3 reads TGTGCCACCAGTGACCCTACCGCGGCAGGGGAGGAGCAGTACTTC.

As concerns this clonotype: Since a much larger clone is just one base distant, this may be a read error. The CDR3 end shows no conserved phenylalanine or tryptophan, and so a read error is likely. V usage is TRBV6-5 and J usage is TRBJ2-7; 11 bases fit TRBD2. The CDR3 is 17 residues long. The germline V gene has CDR1 MNHEY and CDR2 SVGAGI. V gave up 4 bases and J gave up 7 bases; unmatched junction bases: 15. The CDR3 here is CASSSFWTSGSPGEQYP. The CDR3, as DNA: TGTGCCAGCAGTTCTTTCTGGACTAGCGGGTCTCCGGGGGAGCAGTACCCC.

This clonotype was observed many times. The V call is TRBV5-1, the J call TRBJ2-3; 8 bases map to TRBD1. The CDR3 has 15 residues. Germline CDR1 is SGHRS and CDR2 is YFSETQ. The V segment lost 5 bases and the J segment 2 bases; nucleotides outside the gene matches: 7. CDR3 sequence (DNA): TGCGCCAGCAGACCTGGACAGGGATACACAGATACGCAGTATTTT. Protein product: CASRPGQGYTDTQYF.

This clonotype has ten or more counts. An end of the junction differs from the germline gene, which may be a read error. The V and J genes are TRBV9 and TRBJ2-5, with TRBD1 as a possible D gene (7 bases). The CDR3 has 14 residues. Germline V gene lookup returns CDR1 SGDLS and CDR2 YYNGEE. The CDR3 nucleotides are TGTGCCAGCAGCGGCCAGGGGGTACGGGAGACCCAGTCCTTC. Residues: CASSGQGVRETQSF. Looking up the rest from reference TRBV9 and TRBJ2-5 gives the full variable domain: DSGVTQTPKHLITATGQRVTLRCSPRSGDLSVYWYQQSLDQGLQFLIQYYNGEERAKGNILERFSAQQFPDLHSELNLSSLELGDSALYFCASSGQGVRETQSFGPGTRLLVL.

This clonotype was seen ten or more times. The chain is built from TRBV20-1 and TRBJ1-6; no definite D call. Per germline, CDR1 DFQATT and CDR2 SNEGSKA (reference sequence). The CDR3 is 14 residues long. V was pared by 3 bases and J by 9 bases, with 15 bases between. CDR3 coding DNA: TGCAGTGCTAGTCCCGAACTATCTAGTTCACCCCTCCACTTT. This gives the protein CSASPELSSSPLHF.

This clonotype was detected many times. This chain links TRBV6-1 with TRBJ1-5; a possible D gene is TRBD1 (5 bases). CDR1 is MNHNS, CDR2 SASEGT, per germline. Trimming cost V 2 bases and J 1 base, with 12 bases left between them. The CDR3 spans 16 residues. CDR3 amino acids: CASSEWGVGSNQPQHF. The CDR3 DNA follows: TGTGCCAGCAGTGAATGGGGGGTAGGCAGCAATCAGCCCCAGCATTTT.

This clonotype came up many times. DNA of the CDR3: TGTGCCAGCAGCTTAGCCAGCGGGGGGAGGAACACCGGGGAGCTGTTTTTT. Protein: CASSLASGGRNTGELFF. This chain connects TRBV11-2 to TRBJ2-2; 9 bases align to TRBD2. Losses at the gene ends were 1 base for V and 1 base for J; bases not matched to a gene: 4. The CDR3 sequence is 17 residues long. Germline lookup yields CDR1 SGHAT and CDR2 FQNNGV.

This clonotype was counted ten times or more. The chain employs TRBV5-1 and TRBJ2-2, with 8 positions matching TRBD1. Germline V CDR1 and CDR2: SGHRS, YFSETQ. With V trimmed by 0 bases and J by 7 bases, 5 bases remained unmatched. The CDR3 consists of 15 residues. The CDR3 reads CASSLGGQVVGELFF. CDR3 coding DNA: TGCGCCAGCAGCTTGGGGGGACAGGTTGTCGGGGAGCTGTTTTTT.

The chain uses TRBV5-1 and TRBJ1-1, with 7 bases that match TRBD1. The germline V gene has CDR1 SGHRS and CDR2 YFSETQ. There are 16 residues in the CDR3. V was pared by 4 bases and J by 1 base, with 10 bases of the junction left unmatched. For the CDR3, the DNA is TGCGCCAGCAGCCCCCGGACAGGCAACCCGAACACTGAAGCTTTCTTT. Protein sequence: CASSPRTGNPNTEAFF.

The count of this clonotype is one. This chain links TRBV7-9 with TRBJ2-3, with D unresolved. V lost 4 bases to trimming and J lost 4 bases, with 15 bases between them. In germline, CDR1 is SEHNR, CDR2 FQNEAQ (reference sequence). The length of the CDR3 is 15 residues. CDR3 sequence: CASSSTDVLADTQYF. CDR3 nucleotide sequence: TGTGCCAGCAGCTCCACTGATGTCCTCGCAGATACGCAGTATTTT. The full variable domain, in which reference TRBV7-9 and TRBJ2-3 provide the parts outside the CDR3, is DTGVSQNPRHKITKRGQNVTFRCDPISEHNRLYWYRQTLGQGPEFLTYFQNEAQLEKSRLLSDRFSAERPKGSFSTLEIQRTEQGDSAMYLCASSSTDVLADTQYFGPGTRLTVL.